The 9 T cell receptor beta chains below all came from one sample that was sequenced in a study of blood T cell repertoires in COVID-19 (dated by TCRdb to 2019 to 2021). The library was built by means of the immunoSEQ multiplex PCR assay. Entries here come from immuneACCESS through TCRdb and include only in-frame sequences with V and J called. Some clones fail to appear in such tables; in the studies checked, an unresolved V gene covers under half of the shortfall, and the cause of the remainder is unknown. This sample has some 180,000 clones in its table, and about 88% of those were observed once. The ten biggest clones cover 20% to 25% of the sample. Sequenced: PBMCs or T cells enriched from blood (not recorded which). Receptors originate from a middle-aged woman in a cohort exposed to, infected with or recovered from COVID-19 (not recorded which).

The chain uses TRBV29-1 and TRBJ2-2, with D perhaps TRBD2 (5 bases). Trimming removed 4 bases at V and 3 bases at J, with 9 bases between. CDR1 is SQVTM and CDR2 is ANQGSEA in the germline V gene. This CDR3 comprises 13 residues. As DNA, the CDR3 is TGCAGCGTTGGGTTGCGGGACACCGGGGAGCTGTTTTTT. This codes for CSVGLRDTGELFF.

This clone was detected a few times. V usage is TRBV14 and J usage is TRBJ2-7, with TRBD2 matching over 15 bases. Germline V lookup: CDR1 SGHDN, CDR2 FVKESK. V gave up 2 bases and J gave up 2 bases; unmatched junction bases: 13. The CDR3 consists of 20 residues. The DNA of the CDR3 is TGTGCCAGCAGCCAATTTGATCTGGGACTAGCGGGAGGCCGGGCCTACGAGCAGTACTTC. It translates to CASSQFDLGLAGGRAYEQYF.

The chain employs TRBV12-2 and TRBJ2-5; TRBD2, the D gene given by the table, was not confirmed from the DNA. TRBV12-2 is given as a pseudogene. CDR3 length: 19 amino acids. The CDR3 nucleotides are TGTGCAAGTCGCTTAGCTATGGCGGGCGGGAGTCGCGGTCTAGAGACCCAGTACTTC. This codes for CASRLAMAGGSRGLETQYF.

The chain carries TRBV29-1 and TRBJ1-1; the D is unclear. The CDR3 has 11 residues. CDR1 is SQVTM and CDR2 is ANQGSEA in the germline V gene. V was clipped by 8 bases and J by 7 bases, with 14 bases between them. The CDR3 loop reads CSPLSLGEAFF. CDR3 nucleotides: TGCAGCCCACTATCCCTGGGTGAAGCTTTCTTT.

J is TRBJ1-2 and V is TRBV7-2; D unresolved. V was clipped by 0 bases and J by 4 bases, with 15 bases between them. CDR3 size: 16 residues. The V gene's germline CDR1 is SGHTA and CDR2 FQGNSA. The CDR3 here is CASSLARTSGGYGYTF. The CDR3 DNA sequence: TGTGCCAGCAGCTTAGCGCGAACGAGCGGAGGCTATGGCTACACCTTC.

The V and J genes are TRBV5-5 and TRBJ2-7; 9 nucleotides align to TRBD1. Germline CDR1 reads SGHKS; CDR2 reads YYEKEE (reference sequence). The CDR3 covers 18 residues. The V segment lost 4 bases and the J segment 0 bases; nucleotides outside the gene matches: 14. The CDR3 nucleotides are TGTGCCAGCAGCATCCCACTTACCGGACAGGGGAGCTCCTACGAGCAGTACTTC. It codes for CASSIPLTGQGSSYEQYF. Together with reference TRBV5-5 and TRBJ2-7, the CDR3 gives the full variable domain: DAGVTQSPTHLIKTRGQQVTLRCSPISGHKSVSWYQQVLGQGPQFIFQYYEKEERGRGNFPDRFSARQFPNYSSELNVNALLLGDSALYLCASSIPLTGQGSSYEQYFGPGTRLTVT.

V and J are TRBV5-6 and TRBJ2-7; the match to TRBD2 covers 16 bases. Germline CDR1 SGHDT, CDR2 YYEEEE. V gave up 4 bases and J gave up 4 bases; unmatched junction bases: 5. The CDR3 is made up of 16 amino acids. DNA of the CDR3: TGTGCCAGCAGCGAGGGACTAGCGGGAGGGCGGTACGAGCAGTACTTC. This gives the protein CASSEGLAGGRYEQYF.

This clone came up a few times. The chain couples TRBV11-2 to TRBJ1-2; unclear D gene. This CDR3 comprises 16 residues. CDR1 and CDR2 from the germline V gene are SGHAT and FQNNGV. Trimming shortened V by 1 base and J by 0 bases, and 12 bases separated the two germline ends. The DNA for the CDR3 is TGTGCCAGCAGCTTAGGAAGCGGGAGAGCTAACTATGGCTACACCTTC. Its translation is CASSLGSGRANYGYTF. Using reference TRBV11-2 and TRBJ1-2 for the parts outside the CDR3, the full variable domain is EAGVAQSPRYKIIEKRQSVAFWCNPISGHATLYWYQQILGQGPKLLIQFQNNGVVDDSQLPKDRFSAERLKGVDSTLKIQPAKLEDSAVYLCASSLGSGRANYGYTFGSGTRLTVV.

This chain links TRBV5-4 with TRBJ2-6; 8 positions agree with TRBD1. V lost 2 bases, J lost 1 base, and 5 bases stayed unmatched. Germline assignment: CDR1 SGHNT and CDR2 YYREEE (reference sequence). This CDR3 comprises 17 residues. The CDR3 is CASSFGQGLSGANVLTF. The CDR3 DNA reads as TGTGCCAGCAGCTTTGGACAGGGATTATCTGGGGCCAACGTCCTGACTTTC. Together with reference TRBV5-4 and TRBJ2-6, the CDR3 gives the full variable domain: ETGVTQSPTHLIKTRGQQVTLRCSSQSGHNTVSWYQQALGQGPQFIFQYYREEENGRGNFPPRFSGLQFPNYSSELNVNALELDDSALYLCASSFGQGLSGANVLTFGAGSRLTVL.